This T cell receptor beta chain comes out of a study of control samples from healthy donors and cancer patients. Germline V gives CDR1 MGHDK, CDR2 SYGVNS. This CDR3 is built from 14 residues. Trimming removed 1 base at V and 2 bases at J, with 8 bases between. TCRdb's table, derived via immunoSEQ multiplex PCR, lists solely in-frame clones and lacks some. The sample lists 180,000 or so clones; around 91% were seen once. The chain couples TRBV25-1 to TRBJ1-2; unclear D gene. The sequence derives from a woman in her 30s in good health. Specimen: blood. The CDR3 nucleotides are TGTGCCAGCAGTGAATCAATCACCAACTATGGCTACACCTTC. As protein: CASSESITNYGYTF.